These 29 T cell receptor beta chains came from one sample sequenced in a study of cytomegalovirus exposure and HLA in healthy donors. Assay: immunoSEQ multiplex PCR; the TCRdb copy retains only in-frame clones and omits some. Altogether roughly 70,000 clones are present, around 95% being singletons, with the ten largest covering around 2.2%. Material for sequencing was PBMCs. The receptors derive from a young man in good health and CMV-seronegative.

The J gene is TRBJ2-7, the V gene TRBV28; 7 nucleotides agree with TRBD1. V shed 6 bases and J 2 bases; nucleotides not matched to a gene: 7. Germline CDR1 is MDHEN and CDR2 is SYDVKM. This CDR3 region has 14 residues. CDR3 in amino acids: CASRRQGLTYEQYF. The CDR3 nucleotides read TGTGCCAGCAGAAGACAGGGCCTAACCTACGAGCAGTACTTC.

This chain uses TRBV2 with TRBJ1-6; TRBD1 aligns across 8 bases. The V and J ends lost 5 bases and 14 bases, in that order; junction bases with no gene match: 11. The CDR3 is made up of 14 amino acids. CDR1 and CDR2 (germline): SNHLY, FYNNEI. CDR3 region: CASSKQGVGEALHF. CDR3 DNA: TGTGCCAGCAGTAAACAGGGGGTTGGAGAGGCCCTCCACTTT.

The chain carries TRBV7-5 and TRBJ2-1; the D segment call TRBD2 is taken from the table without a DNA check. TRBV7-5 is a pseudogene. The CDR3 extends over 16 amino acids. CDR3 nucleotides: TGTGCCAGAAGCTACGGACTAGCTGATACCTACAATGAGCAGTTCTTC. As protein: CARSYGLADTYNEQFF.

The chain employs TRBV6-6 and TRBJ1-5; TRBD1 agrees at 8 bases. V shed 5 bases, J shed 7 bases, and the junction held 13 bases outside the gene matches. Germline CDR1 reads MNHNY; CDR2 reads SVGAGI (reference sequence). The CDR3 loop spans 16 amino acids. DNA of the CDR3: TGTGCCAGCAGTCCCCACACAGGGGGTCCTGAGCAGCCCCAGCATTTT. This sequence encodes CASSPHTGGPEQPQHF.

This clone was recorded once. The chain carries TRBV5-1 and TRBJ1-1; D gene uncertain. CDR3 length: 15 amino acids. V lost 4 bases and J lost 0, with 13 bases in between. CDR1 is SGHRS, CDR2 YFSETQ, per germline. The CDR3 DNA is TGCGCCAGCAGCAAAGAGGAGTTCATGAACACTGAAGCTTTCTTT. Translating gives CASSKEEFMNTEAFF.

About this clone itself: This same CDR3 is encoded by further DNA sequences in the sample. This rearrangement joins TRBV7-9 to TRBJ2-3, with D perhaps TRBD1 (5 bases). CDR1 and CDR2 (germline): SEHNR, FQNEAQ (reference sequence). This CDR3 is built from 14 residues. V was shortened by 4 bases and J by 1 base, with 9 bases between the two germline ends. The CDR3 nucleotides are TGTGCCAGCAGCTCGCAGGGTGGCACAGATACGCAGTATTTT. Encoded protein: CASSSQGGTDTQYF.

This chain connects TRBV27 to TRBJ2-1; no reliable D call. This CDR3 has 14 amino acids. From germline, CDR1 is MNHEY and CDR2 SMNVEV (reference sequence). V lost 3 bases and J lost 0, with 6 bases in between. CDR3 DNA: TGTGCCAGCAGTTTTGCCAGCTCCTACAATGAGCAGTTCTTC. Translation gives CASSFASSYNEQFF.

The chain uses TRBV5-6 and TRBJ1-2, with 7 bases matching TRBD1. Germline CDR1 SGHDT, CDR2 YYEEEE. The CDR3 has 13 residues. The trim removed 0 bases at V and 7 bases at J, leaving 3 bases unmatched. The CDR3 nucleotides read TGTGCCAGCAGCTTGGCCGACAGGGTTGGCTACACCTTC. Amino acid sequence: CASSLADRVGYTF.

The J gene is TRBJ1-2, the V gene TRBV28, with D unresolved. This CDR3 region has 13 residues. The germline V gene encodes CDR1 MDHEN and CDR2 SYDVKM. Trimming stripped 10 bases from V and 1 base from J, with 13 bases between. CDR3 DNA sequence: TGTGCCACTCACAGACCTGATAACTATGGCTACACCTTC. This codes for CATHRPDNYGYTF.

The chain employs TRBV28 and TRBJ1-5; perhaps TRBD1 as D (6 bases). The CDR3 extends over 14 amino acids. Germline lookup yields CDR1 MDHEN and CDR2 SYDVKM. Between the trimmed V and J ends, which lost 7 bases and 4 bases, there was a span of 14 bases. CDR3 coding DNA: TGTGCCAGCAATGCACAGGGTTGGAATCAGCCCCAGCATTTT. Translating it yields CASNAQGWNQPQHF.

The chain carries TRBV9 and TRBJ1-4; 9 positions match TRBD1. The CDR3 totals 16 residues. CDR1 is SGDLS and CDR2 is YYNGEE in the germline V gene. The trim removed 3 bases at V and 5 bases at J, leaving 8 bases unmatched. The CDR3, as DNA: TGTGCCAGCAGCGAAGAGGACAGGGGCTCCAATGAAAAACTGTTTTTT. This encodes CASSEEDRGSNEKLFF.

The gene calls are TRBV4-1 and TRBJ1-4; tentative D call: TRBD1 (6 bases). The CDR3 spans 15 residues. Germline V gives CDR1 MGHRA, CDR2 YSYEKL. Between the trimmed V and J ends, which lost 3 bases and 3 bases, there was a span of 11 bases. The CDR3 nucleotides are TGCGCCAGCAGCCACCCACAGGGATCTAATGAAAAACTGTTTTTT. It specifies CASSHPQGSNEKLFF.

The chain uses TRBV7-8 and TRBJ2-7, with TRBD1 identical over 8 bases. The germline CDR1 and CDR2 sequences are SGHVS and FQNEAQ. V was clipped by 1 base and J by 1 base; unmatched bases: 3. The CDR3 has 15 residues. CDR3 sequence: CASSLVGTGSYEQYF. The CDR3 nucleotides are TGTGCCAGCAGCTTAGTGGGGACAGGTTCCTACGAGCAGTACTTC.

V usage is TRBV11-2 and J usage is TRBJ2-1; TRBD2 aligns across 11 bases. CDR1 is SGHAT and CDR2 is FQNNGV in the germline V gene. This CDR3 spans 16 amino acids. V was clipped by 1 base and J by 8 bases; unmatched bases: 7. CDR3 in amino acids: CASSLVPGLAAHEQFF. In DNA form, the CDR3 reads TGTGCCAGCAGCTTAGTACCGGGACTAGCGGCCCATGAGCAGTTCTTC.

The chain couples TRBV2 to TRBJ1-5; D gene uncertain. Germline CDR1 SNHLY, CDR2 FYNNEI. Trimming took off 5 bases at V and 1 base at J, with 12 bases between the two ends. The CDR3 runs to 15 residues. The chain's CDR3 is CASSKEGLSNQPQHF. CDR3 sequence (DNA): TGTGCCAGCAGTAAGGAGGGTCTGAGCAATCAGCCCCAGCATTTT.

This chain uses TRBV19 with TRBJ2-7; 8 bases agree with TRBD1. J lost 0 bases, V lost 4 bases, and 5 bases had no gene match. CDR1 and CDR2 from the germline V gene are LNHDA and SQIVND (reference sequence). The CDR3 covers 15 residues. The CDR3: CASSSGQGFSYEQYF. The DNA of the CDR3 is TGTGCCAGTAGTAGTGGACAGGGCTTCTCCTACGAGCAGTACTTC.

J is TRBJ1-2 and V is TRBV18, with D hard to call. The V gene lost 0 bases and the J gene lost 5 bases, with 10 bases spanning the gap. CDR3 length: 14 residues. Germline CDR1 is KGHSH and CDR2 is LQKENI. The CDR3 sequence: CASSPPGAGYGYTF. The CDR3 DNA reads as TGTGCCAGCTCACCACCAGGAGCGGGATATGGCTACACCTTC.

This chain joins TRBV25-1 and TRBJ1-1, with D tentatively TRBD1 (5 bases). Looked up from germline, CDR1 is MGHDK and CDR2 is SYGVNS. V was trimmed by 3 bases and J by 3 bases, leaving 14 bases between them. CDR3 size: 15 residues. The CDR3, as DNA: TGTGCCAGCAGTGACTCCAGGGCGGGGGACACTGAAGCTTTCTTT. Its translation is CASSDSRAGDTEAFF.

The rearrangement uses TRBV2 and TRBJ1-1; 9 bases fit TRBD1. From germline, CDR1 is SNHLY and CDR2 FYNNEI. The CDR3 has 14 residues. The J segment lost 1 base and the V segment lost 5 bases, leaving 2 bases of the junction unmatched. As DNA, the CDR3 is TGTGCCAGCAGTACGGGACAGGGGAACACTGAAGCTTTCTTT. This encodes CASSTGQGNTEAFF.

The chain is built from TRBV5-6 and TRBJ1-3, with TRBD1 matching over 8 bases. Germline loops: CDR1 SGHDT, CDR2 YYEEEE. V shed 3 bases and J 7 bases; nucleotides not matched to a gene: 12. This CDR3 spans 16 amino acids. Here the CDR3 reads CASSYDRGASGNTIYF. DNA of the CDR3: TGTGCCAGCAGCTATGACAGGGGAGCGTCAGGCAACACCATATATTTT.

The rearrangement links TRBV4-1 to TRBJ2-7; 7 bases agree with TRBD2. Trimming at V came to 1 base and at J to 0 bases, leaving 6 bases not matched to a gene. The CDR3 consists of 16 residues. Looked up from germline, CDR1 is MGHRA and CDR2 is YSYEKL. CDR3: CASSQVLASGSYEQYF. The CDR3 DNA is TGCGCCAGCAGCCAAGTACTGGCTAGCGGCTCCTACGAGCAGTACTTC.

The J gene is TRBJ2-1, the V gene TRBV27; weak D call: TRBD1 (6 bases). Trimming shortened V by 6 bases and J by 4 bases, and 10 bases separated the two germline ends. Germline CDR1 and CDR2: MNHEY and SMNVEV (reference sequence). The CDR3 has 13 residues. Here the CDR3 reads CASRLTGYNEQFF. The CDR3, as DNA: TGTGCCAGCAGACTGACAGGTTACAATGAGCAGTTCTTC.

The chain carries TRBV19 and TRBJ2-6, with D hard to call. This CDR3 comprises 15 residues. V was clipped by 10 bases and J by 0 bases, with 13 bases between them. Germline V gene sequence: CDR1 LNHDA, CDR2 SQIVND (reference sequence). In nucleotides, the CDR3 is TGTGCCACCGCGACTCAGTCCTCTGGGGCCAACGTCCTGACTTTC. Its protein is CATATQSSGANVLTF.

The J gene is TRBJ1-2, the V gene TRBV6-1; 9 bases are a match to TRBD1. CDR1 is MNHNS, CDR2 SASEGT, per germline. Trimming removed 4 bases from V and 5 bases from J; junction bases left unmatched: 8. The CDR3 consists of 15 residues. Here the CDR3 DNA reads TGTGCCAGCAGTGGCGTGGGGACAGGGAAATATGGCTACACCTTC. It codes for CASSGVGTGKYGYTF.

J is TRBJ2-3 and V is TRBV19, with unresolved D. The V gene lost 2 bases and the J gene lost 0 bases, with 9 bases spanning the gap. Germline V gene data show CDR1 as LNHDA and CDR2 as SQIVND (reference sequence). The CDR3 is 15 residues long. CDR3 protein: CASSIKLVSTDTQYF. In DNA, the CDR3 is TGTGCCAGTAGTATAAAGCTAGTTAGCACAGATACGCAGTATTTT.

The V and J genes are TRBV5-4 and TRBJ1-3; the match to TRBD1 covers 7 bases. This CDR3 is built from 13 residues. CDR1 is SGHNT and CDR2 is YYREEE in the germline V gene (reference sequence). V trimming: 4 bases; J trimming: 4 bases; junction bases outside the gene matches: 2. CDR3 protein: CASSTQGGNTIYF. The DNA of the CDR3 is TGTGCCAGCAGCACACAGGGGGGAAACACCATATATTTT.

The V call is TRBV6-1, the J call TRBJ2-1; 8 bases match TRBD1. V lost 8 bases, J lost 5 bases, and 11 bases stayed unmatched. CDR1 and CDR2 (germline): MNHNS, SASEGT. This CDR3 has 15 amino acids. The CDR3, as DNA: TGTGCCAGCGATCAGCAGGGGACAGGCGACAATGAGCAGTTCTTC. Residues: CASDQQGTGDNEQFF.

The rearrangement joins TRBV19 to TRBJ2-7, with 8 positions matching TRBD2. Unmatched junction bases numbered 5, after V lost 5 bases and J lost 2 bases. The CDR3 spans 14 residues. Germline V gives CDR1 LNHDA, CDR2 SQIVND (reference sequence). CDR3 nucleotides: TGTGCCAGTAGTTGGGCGGGAGGCACCTACGAGCAGTACTTC. Translation gives CASSWAGGTYEQYF.

The chain recombines TRBV7-8 with TRBJ1-5, with D unclear. Trimming stripped 3 bases from V and 7 bases from J, with 19 bases between. The germline V gene has CDR1 SGHVS and CDR2 FQNEAQ. This CDR3 has 16 amino acids. The CDR3, as DNA: TGTGCCAGCAGCTTTCATCATGGGGAAGCGGGACAGCCCCAGCATTTT. It encodes CASSFHHGEAGQPQHF. Looking up the rest from reference TRBV7-8 and TRBJ1-5 gives the full variable domain: GAGVSQSPRYKVAKRGQDVALRCDPISGHVSLFWYQQALGQGPEFLTYFQNEAQLDKSGLPSDRFFAERPEGSVSTLKIQRTQQEDSAVYLCASSFHHGEAGQPQHFGDGTRLSIL.